This T cell receptor (beta chain) derives from a study of T cell responses to AZD1222 COVID-19 vaccine. Across the whole study: Samples with a second dose at about 4 or about 12 weeks were pooled together. Findings of the study overall: Reportedly, nearly half of unique spike TCRs recognized epitopes outside B.1.351/B.1.1.7 mutations. Only a handful of AZD1222 recipients tested seropositive at baseline. Only after the peak T cell response were repertoires sampled.

Sequencing was performed with immunoSEQ multiplex PCR; in TCRdb, only in-frame clones are kept and a portion is missing. The sample consists of approximately 44,000 clones, around three quarters of them appearing once. A word on this clone: Its antigen is not known.

Specimen: peripheral blood, collected on day 0 of AZD1222 vaccination. The sequence came from an adult in good health.

The CDR3 loop reads CASSLVGGWGTGELFF. In nucleotides, the CDR3 is TGCGCCAGCAGCTTGGTCGGGGGCTGGGGCACCGGGGAGCTGTTTTTT. V is TRBV5-1 and J is TRBJ2-2, with D perhaps matching TRBD1 or TRBD2 (6 bases each). With 0 bases removed from V and 4 bases from J, the gap between germline ends came to 13 bases. The CDR3 is 16 residues long. Germline V lookup: CDR1 SGHRS, CDR2 YFSETQ.